These 21 T cell receptor beta chains originate from one sample sequenced in a study of cytomegalovirus exposure and HLA in healthy donors. PCR primers comprised 60 Vbeta and 13 Jbeta primers. Some clones are missing from TCRdb's copy, which holds only in-frame ones; the method was immunoSEQ multiplex PCR. The table lists about 140,000 clones, roughly 80% of them singletons, with more than 4% in the top ten. Sequencing input: PBMCs. These receptors all come from a man aged 35-49 years in good health and CMV-seropositive.

The V gene is TRBV13, the J gene TRBJ2-1; 12 nucleotides match TRBD2. Germline-derived CDR1 and CDR2 are PRHDT and FYEKMQ (reference sequence). This CDR3 region has 15 residues. The trim removed 5 bases at V and 5 bases at J, leaving 4 bases unmatched. The DNA of the CDR3 is TGTGCCAGCAGCCCCCGGACTAGCGGGAACAATGAGCAGTTCTTC. The encoded protein is CASSPRTSGNNEQFF.

This rearrangement joins TRBV5-1 to TRBJ2-6; no definite D call. Germline CDR1 is SGHRS and CDR2 is YFSETQ. The V end lost 0 bases, the J end lost 3 bases, and 4 bases lay between the germline ends. CDR3 length: 14 amino acids. The CDR3 loop reads CASSLDLGANVLTF. Written as DNA, the CDR3 is TGCGCCAGCAGCTTGGATCTTGGGGCCAACGTCCTGACTTTC.

The V and J genes are TRBV19 and TRBJ2-5; TRBD2 is a possible D gene (7 bases). From germline, CDR1 is LNHDA and CDR2 SQIVND (reference sequence). With 2 bases removed from V and 3 bases from J, the gap between germline ends came to 16 bases. CDR3 length equals 16 residues. CDR3 sequence (DNA): TGTGCCAGTAGTATACCGGGAGGAGGGGGGAAAGAGACCCAGTACTTC. Its translation: CASSIPGGGGKETQYF.

This clone appeared once. This chain connects TRBV7-3 to TRBJ2-1; the match to TRBD2 covers 9 bases. CDR1 is SGHTA, CDR2 FQGTGA, per germline. With V trimmed by 5 bases and J by 9 bases, 14 bases remained unmatched. CDR3 length: 16 amino acids. CDR3 loop: CASSPQRGASHTEQFF. The CDR3 region has the DNA TGTGCCAGCAGCCCACAGCGGGGGGCCAGCCACACTGAGCAGTTCTTC.

The chain couples TRBV6-5 to TRBJ1-2; 10 bases are a match to TRBD1. CDR3 size: 16 residues. Losses at the gene ends were 3 bases for V and 7 bases for J; bases not matched to a gene: 11. Germline V gene data show CDR1 as MNHEY and CDR2 as SVGAGI. DNA for the CDR3: TGTGCCAGCAGTTATGGCGGGACAGGGGATTGGGGTGGCTACACCTTC. Protein product: CASSYGGTGDWGGYTF.

The rearrangement uses TRBV5-1 and TRBJ2-5, with TRBD1 matching 8 bases. J gave up 2 bases and V 5 bases, and 5 bases lay outside the gene matches. This CDR3 spans 14 amino acids. Germline V lookup: CDR1 SGHRS, CDR2 YFSETQ. CDR3 DNA sequence: TGCGCCAGCAGATATGGACAGGGACAAGAGACCCAGTACTTC. Residues: CASRYGQGQETQYF.

This chain joins TRBV7-9 and TRBJ1-2; D remains unclear. The V and J ends lost 3 bases and 4 bases respectively, with 15 bases between them. Germline CDR1 reads SEHNR; CDR2 reads FQNEAQ (reference sequence). CDR3 length equals 15 residues. CDR3 residues: CASSFSGVAAYGYTF. Here the CDR3 DNA reads TGTGCCAGCAGCTTTTCCGGGGTCGCTGCCTATGGCTACACCTTC.

The rearrangement joins TRBV4-3 to TRBJ1-6; the D gene is possibly TRBD1 (5 bases). This CDR3 comprises 15 residues. Germline lookup yields CDR1 LGHNA and CDR2 YSLEER. Trimming left V 1 base short and J 13 bases short, with 17 bases between. The CDR3 region is CASSQVRDFPCPLHF. In DNA, the CDR3 is TGCGCCAGCAGCCAAGTCCGGGACTTTCCATGCCCCCTCCACTTT.

In its sample, this clone was seen a few times. The sample holds other DNA sequences that translate to the same CDR3. J is TRBJ2-3 and V is TRBV5-1; perhaps TRBD2 as D (5 bases). Germline CDR1 is SGHRS and CDR2 is YFSETQ. CDR3 size: 15 residues. V lost 0 bases and J lost 2, with 10 bases in between. This chain's CDR3 is CASSLEASSTDTQYF. The CDR3 nucleotides are TGCGCCAGCAGCTTGGAGGCTAGCTCCACAGATACGCAGTATTTT. The complete variable domain, with remaining parts taken from reference TRBV5-1 and TRBJ2-3, reads KAGVTQTPRYLIKTRGQQVTLSCSPISGHRSVSWYQQTPGQGLQFLFEYFSETQRNKGNFPGRFSGRQFSNSRSEMNVSTLELGDSALYLCASSLEASSTDTQYFGPGTRLTVL.

This chain uses TRBV7-9 with TRBJ2-7; possibly TRBD2 for D (6 bases). Trimming removed 5 bases at V and 2 bases at J, with 10 bases between. CDR1 and CDR2 (germline): SEHNR, FQNEAQ (reference sequence). This CDR3 contains 13 residues. DNA of the CDR3: TGTGCCAGCAGCCGTAGGGAGGCCTACGAGCAGTACTTC. Residues: CASSRREAYEQYF.

This sequence joins TRBV10-2 and TRBJ1-2, with D maybe TRBD1 (5 bases). V dropped 3 bases and J dropped 7 bases, with 12 bases sitting between them. Germline V gene lookup returns CDR1 WSHSY and CDR2 SAAADI. The CDR3 totals 13 residues. The DNA for the CDR3 is TGCGCCAGCAGTGACAGGGCCAAGGGTGGCTACACCTTC. This sequence encodes CASSDRAKGGYTF.

This clone was counted a few times. The genes are TRBV2 and TRBJ2-1; 9 nucleotides line up with TRBD2. This CDR3 has 15 amino acids. In germline, CDR1 is SNHLY, CDR2 FYNNEI. V lost 3 bases to trimming and J lost 4 bases; unmatched junction nucleotides: 4. This chain's CDR3 is CASSDLAGLYNEQFF. In DNA form, the CDR3 reads TGTGCCAGCAGTGACCTAGCGGGATTATACAATGAGCAGTTCTTC.

The V gene is TRBV11-2, the J gene TRBJ1-5; 9 nucleotides align to TRBD1. The trim removed 2 bases at V and 7 bases at J, leaving 12 bases unmatched. The CDR3 has 17 residues. The V gene's germline CDR1 is SGHAT and CDR2 FQNNGV. CDR3 in amino acids: CASSLQCTGTGRQPQHF. The CDR3 nucleotides read TGTGCCAGCAGCTTACAATGTACCGGGACAGGGAGACAGCCCCAGCATTTT.

This clone has a handful of counts. This CDR3 is CSVPGDRGSTEAFF. The CDR3, as DNA: TGCAGCGTACCCGGGGACAGGGGGAGCACTGAAGCTTTCTTT. This chain joins TRBV29-1 and TRBJ1-1; 11 nucleotides agree with TRBD1. The CDR3 extends over 14 amino acids. Germline CDR1 and CDR2: SQVTM and ANQGSEA. The trim removed 6 bases at V and 4 bases at J, leaving 7 bases unmatched.

The chain employs TRBV7-9 and TRBJ2-7, with TRBD1 identical over 11 bases. CDR1 and CDR2 (germline): SEHNR, FQNEAQ (reference sequence). V lost 5 bases to trimming and J lost 4 bases; unmatched junction nucleotides: 10. This CDR3 has 16 residues. This CDR3 is CASSAGGTGGMYEQYF. For the CDR3, the DNA is TGTGCCAGCAGCGCAGGCGGGACAGGGGGAATGTACGAGCAGTACTTC.

This clone was picked up one time. The chain is built from TRBV5-8 and TRBJ2-2; 7 bases map to TRBD2. Per germline, CDR1 SGHTS and CDR2 YDEGEE. After removal of 2 bases from V and 5 bases from J, the junction contained 9 bases not matched to a gene. The CDR3 runs to 16 residues. The CDR3 sequence: CASSLQVRAGTGELFF. CDR3 bases: TGTGCCAGCAGCTTACAGGTTCGAGCGGGGACCGGGGAGCTGTTTTTT.

J is TRBJ2-7 and V is TRBV21-1; the table gives TRBD2 as D, unverified against the DNA. TRBV21-1 is a recognized pseudogene. The CDR3 is 15 amino acids. CDR3 bases: TGTGCCAGCAGCAGCCCTAGCGGGTTCTCCTACGAGCAGTACTTC. Translating gives CASSSPSGFSYEQYF.

The genes are TRBV5-6 and TRBJ1-2, with D perhaps TRBD1 (6 bases). The CDR3 contains 12 residues. CDR1 SGHDT and CDR2 YYEEEE come from the germline V gene. Trimming cost V 4 bases and J 7 bases, with 11 bases left between them. Here the CDR3 DNA reads TGTGCCAGCAGCCAAAACAGGGCTGGCTACACCTTC. It translates to CASSQNRAGYTF.

The chain joins TRBV12-1 to TRBJ2-1; TRBD2, the table's D call, lacks a check against the DNA. TRBV12-1 is an annotated pseudogene. The CDR3 length is 24 residues. In DNA, the CDR3 is TGTGCCAGCAGCTCCCATAAAAGCCAGGAAGGGACTAGCGGGAGGACCCCCTCCTACAATGAGCAGTTCTTC. This encodes CASSSHKSQEGTSGRTPSYNEQFF.

The chain combines TRBV6-5 with TRBJ1-2; 9 nucleotides align to TRBD1. V trimming: 8 bases; J trimming: 5 bases; junction bases outside the gene matches: 0. CDR3 size: 11 residues. From germline, CDR1 is MNHEY and CDR2 SVGAGI. CDR3 coding DNA: TGTGCCAGCGGGACAGGGTATGGCTACACCTTC. Encoded protein: CASGTGYGYTF.

The V call is TRBV12-2, the J call TRBJ2-1; the DNA was not used to check the table's D call, TRBD2. TRBV12-2 counts as a pseudogene. The CDR3 loop spans 16 amino acids. CDR3 bases: TGTGCAAGTCGCTTAAATCCGGGACTAGGGAACAATGAGCAGTTCTTC. Translation gives CASRLNPGLGNNEQFF.